This T cell receptor beta chain was recovered during a study of PD-1 blockade in classical Hodgkin lymphoma. Study-level results: A reduction in baseline TCR diversity was reportedly seen in newly diagnosed patients relative to healthy donors. Unlike CD8+ TCR diversity, which did not rise significantly by C4D1, CD4+ TCR diversity did.

This clone was picked up a small number of times. Antigen unknown. The patients all showed relapse after autologous stem cell transplantation, while their brentuximab vedotin exposure varied. Germline V gene sequence: CDR1 LNHDA, CDR2 SQIVND (reference sequence). V gave up 3 bases and J gave up 6 bases, with 8 bases separating them. The CDR3 covers 13 residues. Using immunoSEQ multiplex PCR, the repertoire was profiled, and TCRdb retains in-frame clones only, with some absent. The data show 20,000 to 25,000 clones, around 68% seen once. The V gene is TRBV19, the J gene TRBJ2-2; D remains ambiguous. Sequences were derived from peripheral blood mononuclear cells (PBMCs), sampled at baseline. This TCR was sampled from a human donor with classical Hodgkin lymphoma. Here the CDR3 reads CASSIGWAGELFF. The CDR3 nucleotides are TGTGCCAGTAGTATTGGGTGGGCCGGGGAGCTGTTTTTT.